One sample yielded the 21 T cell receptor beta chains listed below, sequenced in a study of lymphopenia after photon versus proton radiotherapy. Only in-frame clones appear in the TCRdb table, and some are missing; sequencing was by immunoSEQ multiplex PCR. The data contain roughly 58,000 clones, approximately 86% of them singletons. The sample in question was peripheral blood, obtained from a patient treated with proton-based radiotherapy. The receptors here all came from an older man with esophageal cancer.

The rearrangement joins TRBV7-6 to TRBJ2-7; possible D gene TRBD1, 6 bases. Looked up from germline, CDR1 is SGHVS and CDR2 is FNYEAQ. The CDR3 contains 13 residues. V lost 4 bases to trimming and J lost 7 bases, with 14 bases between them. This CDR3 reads CASSSRTAQEQYF. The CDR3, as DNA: TGTGCCAGCAGCTCTCGGACAGCCCAAGAGCAGTACTTC. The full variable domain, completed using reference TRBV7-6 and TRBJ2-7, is GAGVSQSPRYKVTKRGQDVALRCDPISGHVSLYWYRQALGQGPEFLTYFNYEAQQDKSGLPNDRFSAERPEGSISTLTIQRTEQRDSAMYRCASSSRTAQEQYFGPGTRLTVT.

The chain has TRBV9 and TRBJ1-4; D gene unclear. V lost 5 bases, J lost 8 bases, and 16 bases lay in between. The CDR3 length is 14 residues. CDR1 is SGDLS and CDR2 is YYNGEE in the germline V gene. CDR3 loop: CASSRAEGREKLFF. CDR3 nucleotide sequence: TGTGCCAGCAGTAGGGCGGAAGGAAGAGAAAAACTGTTTTTT.

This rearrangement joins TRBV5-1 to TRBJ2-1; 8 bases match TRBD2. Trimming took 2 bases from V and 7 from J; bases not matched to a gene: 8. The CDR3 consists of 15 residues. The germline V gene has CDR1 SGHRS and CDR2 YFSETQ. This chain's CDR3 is CASSFNLAGSNEQFF. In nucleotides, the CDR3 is TGCGCCAGCAGCTTTAACCTAGCGGGCTCTAATGAGCAGTTCTTC.

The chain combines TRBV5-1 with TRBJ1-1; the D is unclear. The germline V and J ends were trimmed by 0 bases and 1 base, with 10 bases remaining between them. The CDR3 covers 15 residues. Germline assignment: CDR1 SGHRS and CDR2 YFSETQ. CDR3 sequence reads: CASSLVPTENTEAFF. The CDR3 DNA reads TGCGCCAGCAGCTTGGTGCCAACAGAGAACACTGAAGCTTTCTTT.

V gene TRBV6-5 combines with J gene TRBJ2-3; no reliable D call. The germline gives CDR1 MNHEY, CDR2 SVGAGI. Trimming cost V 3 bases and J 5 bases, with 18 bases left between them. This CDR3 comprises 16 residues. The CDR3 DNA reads TGTGCCAGCAGTTATAATACCCCAACCCCGGGAGATACGCAGTATTTT. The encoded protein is CASSYNTPTPGDTQYF.

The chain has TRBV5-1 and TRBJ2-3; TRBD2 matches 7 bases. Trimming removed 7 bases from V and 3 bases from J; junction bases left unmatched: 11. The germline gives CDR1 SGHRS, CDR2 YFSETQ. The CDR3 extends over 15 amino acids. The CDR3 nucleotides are TGCGCCAGCCTGGAGGGCGGGAGCGTGACAGATACGCAGTATTTT. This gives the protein CASLEGGSVTDTQYF.

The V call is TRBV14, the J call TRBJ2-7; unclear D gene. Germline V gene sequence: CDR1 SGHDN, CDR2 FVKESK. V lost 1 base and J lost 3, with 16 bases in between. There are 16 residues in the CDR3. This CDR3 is CASSQGFTKFNYEQYF. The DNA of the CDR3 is TGTGCCAGCAGCCAAGGTTTTACTAAGTTCAACTACGAGCAGTACTTC.

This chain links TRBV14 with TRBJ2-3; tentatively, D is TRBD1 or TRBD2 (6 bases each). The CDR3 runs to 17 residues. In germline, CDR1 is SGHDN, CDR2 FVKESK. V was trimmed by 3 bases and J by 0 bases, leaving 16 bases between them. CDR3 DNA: TGTGCCAGCAGCCAGGAAGGGGGGACGGCCAGCACAGATACGCAGTATTTT. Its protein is CASSQEGGTASTDTQYF.

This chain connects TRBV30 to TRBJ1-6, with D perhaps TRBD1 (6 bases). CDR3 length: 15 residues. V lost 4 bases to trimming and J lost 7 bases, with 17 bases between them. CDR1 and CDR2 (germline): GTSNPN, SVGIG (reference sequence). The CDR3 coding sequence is TGTGCCTGGACCCTGGGGGGGCAGACCAATTCACCCCTCCACTTT. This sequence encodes CAWTLGGQTNSPLHF.

In DNA, the CDR3 is TGTGCCAGCAGCACGTCCGTCGGAAACACCATATATTTT. This translates into CASSTSVGNTIYF. The V and J genes are TRBV11-3 and TRBJ1-3; D remains ambiguous. The length of the CDR3 is 13 residues. Germline V gene sequence: CDR1 SGHNT, CDR2 YENEEA. Trimming cost V 5 bases and J 4 bases, with 9 bases left between them.

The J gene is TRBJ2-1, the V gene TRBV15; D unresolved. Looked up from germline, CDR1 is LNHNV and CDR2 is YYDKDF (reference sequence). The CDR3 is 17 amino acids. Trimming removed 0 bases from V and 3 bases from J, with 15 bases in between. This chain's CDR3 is CATSRDPPAPYYNEQFF. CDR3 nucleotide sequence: TGTGCCACCAGCAGAGATCCCCCAGCGCCCTACTACAATGAGCAGTTCTTC.

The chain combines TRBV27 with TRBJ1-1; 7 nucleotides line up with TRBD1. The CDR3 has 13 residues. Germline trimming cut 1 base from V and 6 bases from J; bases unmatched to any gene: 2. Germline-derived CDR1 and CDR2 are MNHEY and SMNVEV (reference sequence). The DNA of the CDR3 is TGTGCCAGCAGTTTATTGGGACAGCCTGAAGCTTTCTTT. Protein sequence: CASSLLGQPEAFF.

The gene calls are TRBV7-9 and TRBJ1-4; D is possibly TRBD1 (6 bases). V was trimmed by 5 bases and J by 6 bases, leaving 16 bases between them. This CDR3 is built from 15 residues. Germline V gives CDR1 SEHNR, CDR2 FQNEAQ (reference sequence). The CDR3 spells CASSPGGGADEKLFF. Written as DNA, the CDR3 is TGTGCCAGCAGCCCTGGGGGGGGCGCGGATGAAAAACTGTTTTTT.

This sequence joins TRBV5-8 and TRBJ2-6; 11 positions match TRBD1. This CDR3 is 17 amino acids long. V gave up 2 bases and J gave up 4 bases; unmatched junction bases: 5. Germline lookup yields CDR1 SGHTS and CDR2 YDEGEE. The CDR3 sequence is CASSFWTGGAGANVLTF. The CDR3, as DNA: TGTGCCAGCAGCTTTTGGACAGGGGGCGCCGGGGCCAACGTCCTGACTTTC.

CDR3 DNA: TGCGCCAGCAGTGAGATGGCGGGGGGAACTAATGAAAAACTGTTTTTT. Protein: CASSEMAGGTNEKLFF. The chain couples TRBV10-1 to TRBJ1-4, with D possibly TRBD1 on 5 matching bases. The CDR3 is 16 amino acids. V lost 2 bases, J lost 1 base, and 11 bases lay in between. Germline-derived CDR1 and CDR2 are WNHNN and SYGVQD (reference sequence).

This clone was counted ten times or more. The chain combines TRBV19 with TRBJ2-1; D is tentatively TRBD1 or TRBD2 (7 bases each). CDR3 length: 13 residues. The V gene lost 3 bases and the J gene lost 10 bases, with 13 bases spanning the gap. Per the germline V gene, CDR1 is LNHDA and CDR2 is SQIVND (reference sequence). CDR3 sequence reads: CASSMWGGQEQFF. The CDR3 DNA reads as TGTGCCAGTAGTATGTGGGGGGGACAGGAGCAGTTCTTC.

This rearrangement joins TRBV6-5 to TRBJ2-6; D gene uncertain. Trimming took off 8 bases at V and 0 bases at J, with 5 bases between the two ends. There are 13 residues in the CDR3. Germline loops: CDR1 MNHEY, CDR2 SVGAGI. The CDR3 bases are TGTGCCAGCCATTCCTCTGGGGCCAACGTCCTGACTTTC. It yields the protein CASHSSGANVLTF.

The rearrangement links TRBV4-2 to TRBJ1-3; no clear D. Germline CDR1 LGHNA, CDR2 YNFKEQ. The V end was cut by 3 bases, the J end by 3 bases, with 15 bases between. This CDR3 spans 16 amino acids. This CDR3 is CASSHALFGIGNTIYF. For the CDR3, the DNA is TGTGCCAGCAGCCACGCCCTTTTTGGCATTGGAAACACCATATATTTT.

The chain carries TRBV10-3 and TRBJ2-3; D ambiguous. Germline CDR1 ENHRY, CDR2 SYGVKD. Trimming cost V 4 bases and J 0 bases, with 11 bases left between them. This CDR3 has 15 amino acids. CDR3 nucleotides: TGTGCCATCAGTGCTCAGGCCCCGAGCACAGATACGCAGTATTTT. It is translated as CAISAQAPSTDTQYF.

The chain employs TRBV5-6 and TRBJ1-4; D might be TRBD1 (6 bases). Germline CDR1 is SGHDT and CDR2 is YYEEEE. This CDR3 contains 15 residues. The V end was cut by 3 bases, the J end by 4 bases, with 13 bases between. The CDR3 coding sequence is TGTGCCAGCAGCTCAAGGACAGTGCTTAATGAAAAACTGTTTTTT. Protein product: CASSSRTVLNEKLFF.

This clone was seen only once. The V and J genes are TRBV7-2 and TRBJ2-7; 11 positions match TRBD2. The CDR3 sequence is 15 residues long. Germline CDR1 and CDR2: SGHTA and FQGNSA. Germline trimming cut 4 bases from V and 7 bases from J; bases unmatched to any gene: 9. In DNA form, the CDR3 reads TGTGCCAGCAGCTCCAATAGCGGGGGGGCTCGGGAGCAGTACTTC. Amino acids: CASSSNSGGAREQYF.